The 29 T cell receptor beta chains reported below all come from one sample, sequenced in a study of identical twins. From the 5' RACE reads, TCRdb called clonotypes with MiXCR, one entry per CDR3 protein. The data hold around 960,000 distinct CDR3 sequences, with 9% to 15% observed a single time. The same specimen was also included in a second study, on yellow fever vaccine responses in identical twins.

The sequenced sample consisted of PBMCs. Source of these receptors: a woman under 30 in good health.

This chain uses TRBV18 with TRBJ1-6, with 7 bases matching TRBD1. CDR3 size: 16 residues. CDR1 and CDR2 (germline): KGHSH, LQKENI. V shed 0 bases, J shed 9 bases, and the junction held 8 bases outside the gene matches. The CDR3 loop is CASSPPGQGGASPLHF. The CDR3 nucleotides read TGTGCCAGCTCACCACCCGGGCAGGGGGGGGCTTCACCCCTCCACTTT.

J is TRBJ1-2 and V is TRBV20-1; D gene ambiguous. V lost 1 base and J lost 3, with 9 bases in between. The CDR3 totals 13 residues. Germline V gene lookup returns CDR1 DFQATT and CDR2 SNEGSKA (reference sequence). CDR3 loop: CSARVEVDYGYTF. Written as DNA, the CDR3 is TGCAGTGCTAGAGTGGAGGTGGACTATGGCTACACCTTC.

This clonotype was recorded at least ten times. The V and J genes are TRBV12-3 or TRBV12-4 and TRBJ2-5, with D possibly TRBD2 on 6 matching bases. The CDR3 is made up of 14 amino acids. The V end lost 4 bases, the J end lost 3 bases, and 12 bases lay between the germline ends. The chain's CDR3 is CASSYLGGEETQYF. CDR3 nucleotide sequence: TGTGCCAGCAGTTACTTGGGGGGTGAAGAGACCCAGTACTTC.

Only a few counts were recorded for this clonotype. The chain has TRBV19 and TRBJ1-2, with D perhaps TRBD1 (5 bases). In germline, CDR1 is LNHDA, CDR2 SQIVND (reference sequence). V lost 7 bases and J 4 bases, leaving 13 bases between the germline ends. The CDR3 sequence is 13 residues long. The CDR3 reads CASTRGPGYGYTF. The CDR3 DNA reads as TGTGCCAGTACCCGGGGCCCGGGCTATGGCTACACCTTC.

This clonotype was counted a few times. The chain employs TRBV15 and TRBJ2-7, with D maybe TRBD1 (6 bases). V was cut by 0 bases and J by 5 bases, with 17 bases left in between. Per the germline V gene, CDR1 is LNHNV and CDR2 is YYDKDF (reference sequence). This CDR3 region has 16 residues. For the CDR3, the DNA is TGTGCCACCAGCAGAGATCGGAGTGAAACAGGGCACGAGCAGTACTTC. Translated: CATSRDRSETGHEQYF.

V usage is TRBV2 and J usage is TRBJ1-6; TRBD1 aligns across 9 bases. Germline V CDR1 and CDR2: SNHLY, FYNNEI. There are 15 residues in the CDR3. The V gene end was trimmed by 9 bases and the J gene end by 7 bases; junction bases not matched to a gene: 10. The CDR3 sequence: CASTAVGQGNSPLHF. CDR3 nucleotides: TGTGCCAGTACCGCCGTGGGACAGGGCAATTCACCCCTCCACTTT.

This clonotype was picked up a small number of times. V is TRBV27 and J is TRBJ2-6; TRBD1 aligns across 9 bases. The CDR3 is 18 residues long. J lost 2 bases, V lost 5 bases, and 10 bases had no gene match. Germline V gives CDR1 MNHEY, CDR2 SMNVEV (reference sequence). Here the CDR3 reads CASSRKTGGWAGANVLTF. CDR3 in DNA: TGTGCCAGCAGTCGTAAGACAGGGGGATGGGCTGGGGCCAACGTCCTGACTTTC.

This clonotype was detected a few times. The chain joins TRBV5-5 to TRBJ2-3; TRBD1 matches at 7 bases. This CDR3 has 15 amino acids. V lost 4 bases, J lost 4 bases, and 9 bases stayed unmatched. CDR1 and CDR2 from the germline V gene are SGHKS and YYEKEE (reference sequence). The CDR3 sequence is CASSTQGKLADTQYF. CDR3 bases: TGTGCCAGCAGCACACAGGGGAAGTTGGCAGATACGCAGTATTTT. Filled out from reference TRBV5-5 and TRBJ2-3, the complete variable domain reads DAGVTQSPTHLIKTRGQQVTLRCSPISGHKSVSWYQQVLGQGPQFIFQYYEKEERGRGNFPDRFSARQFPNYSSELNVNALLLGDSALYLCASSTQGKLADTQYFGPGTRLTVL.

This clonotype has a count of ten or more. This rearrangement joins TRBV15 to TRBJ2-7, with TRBD2 matching over 9 bases. The CDR3 is made up of 16 amino acids. Germline CDR1 LNHNV, CDR2 YYDKDF (reference sequence). V was clipped by 2 bases and J by 5 bases; unmatched bases: 10. In nucleotides, the CDR3 is TGTGCCACCAGCAGATCCGGGACTAGCCGGTATGACGAGCAGTACTTC. Encoded protein: CATSRSGTSRYDEQYF.

This sequence joins TRBV11-2 and TRBJ1-4; 9 nucleotides agree with TRBD1. V lost 8 bases and J lost 10; bases outside the gene matches: 11. Germline assignment: CDR1 SGHAT and CDR2 FQNNGV. The CDR3 consists of 14 residues. The chain's CDR3 is CASGTTGGVGKLFF. The CDR3 DNA follows: TGTGCCAGCGGGACAACAGGGGGCGTGGGAAAACTGTTTTTT.

This clonotype was seen at least ten times. The genes are TRBV20-1 and TRBJ2-2, with 7 bases fitting TRBD1. V was clipped by 6 bases and J by 7 bases; unmatched bases: 11. There are 14 residues in the CDR3. The V gene's germline CDR1 is DFQATT and CDR2 SNEGSKA (reference sequence). CDR3 sequence: CSARTGNSRGELFF. The CDR3 bases are TGCAGTGCAAGGACAGGAAATTCTCGCGGGGAGCTGTTTTTT.

In this sample, this clonotype turned up many times. The rearrangement joins TRBV6-5 to TRBJ2-1, with TRBD2 identical over 12 bases. Germline CDR1 reads MNHEY; CDR2 reads SVGAGI. V lost 2 bases, J lost 0 bases, and 17 bases stayed unmatched. There are 22 residues in the CDR3. This chain's CDR3 is CASSYAGARTSGKWRSYNEQFF. The CDR3 DNA is TGTGCCAGCAGTTACGCCGGGGCTCGGACTAGCGGGAAATGGCGCTCCTACAATGAGCAGTTCTTC.

This clonotype was recorded a few times. The chain couples TRBV7-9 to TRBJ2-2; D may be TRBD1 (5 bases). This CDR3 comprises 14 residues. Germline-derived CDR1 and CDR2 are SEHNR and FQNEAQ (reference sequence). Trimming pared 4 bases from V and 6 bases from J, leaving 12 bases between. Here the CDR3 DNA reads TGTGCCAGCAGCTCAAGCGTACAGGCCGGGGAGCTGTTTTTT. It encodes CASSSSVQAGELFF.

This clonotype was seen at least ten times. J is TRBJ2-1 and V is TRBV14; D might be TRBD2 (6 bases). Germline CDR1 reads SGHDN; CDR2 reads FVKESK. V was cut by 0 bases and J by 6 bases, with 18 bases left in between. CDR3 length: 17 amino acids. The CDR3 spells CASSQEMGRRNGNEQFF. In nucleotides, the CDR3 is TGTGCCAGCAGCCAAGAAATGGGGAGGAGGAATGGCAATGAGCAGTTCTTC.

The genes are TRBV20-1 and TRBJ2-5, with 7 bases matching TRBD2. V shed 1 base and J 0 bases; nucleotides not matched to a gene: 2. This CDR3 region has 14 residues. Per germline, CDR1 DFQATT and CDR2 SNEGSKA (reference sequence). CDR3 nucleotide sequence: TGCAGTGCTAGAGGTCTAGCGGACCAAGAGACCCAGTACTTC. This translates into CSARGLADQETQYF.

A few counts support this clonotype. V gene TRBV5-1 combines with J gene TRBJ2-5, with D unresolved. From germline, CDR1 is SGHRS and CDR2 YFSETQ. V was shortened by 2 bases and J by 5 bases, with 10 bases between the two germline ends. CDR3 size: 13 residues. The CDR3 loop is CASSFISDETQYF. CDR3 bases: TGCGCCAGCAGCTTCATCTCCGATGAGACCCAGTACTTC.

This clonotype has just a few counts. V gene TRBV2 combines with J gene TRBJ2-2; 8 bases map to TRBD2. The CDR3 contains 15 residues. The ends lost 3 bases at V and 2 bases at J; junction bases unmatched: 2. Germline CDR1 reads SNHLY; CDR2 reads FYNNEI. The CDR3 DNA follows: TGTGCCAGCAGTGATACTAGCGGAAACACCGGGGAGCTGTTTTTT. Translated, it gives CASSDTSGNTGELFF.

This clonotype has just a few counts. The chain uses TRBV28 and TRBJ2-1, with 9 bases aligning to TRBD1. The junction had 10 bases not matched to a gene; V was cut back by 6 bases and J by 4 bases. This CDR3 is 16 amino acids long. Germline CDR1 is MDHEN and CDR2 is SYDVKM. The CDR3 DNA sequence: TGTGCCAGCAGAGCTAACATTGGACAGGGGTACAATGAGCAGTTCTTC. Protein: CASRANIGQGYNEQFF.

Here the CDR3 reads CASSSGTSGGDTYEQYF. The CDR3 DNA sequence: TGCGCCAGCAGCTCCGGGACTAGCGGGGGTGATACCTACGAGCAGTACTTC. This sequence joins TRBV5-1 and TRBJ2-7, with 14 positions matching TRBD2. This CDR3 comprises 17 residues. The junction had 7 bases not matched to a gene; V was cut back by 3 bases and J by 2 bases. The germline V gene encodes CDR1 SGHRS and CDR2 YFSETQ.

V gene TRBV18 combines with J gene TRBJ1-5, with 7 bases fitting TRBD1. The V gene's germline CDR1 is KGHSH and CDR2 LQKENI. CDR3 length: 14 amino acids. After removal of 3 bases from V and 6 bases from J, the junction contained 5 bases not matched to a gene. CDR3 residues: CASSPRQGSQPQHF. The CDR3 DNA is TGTGCCAGCTCACCGCGACAGGGAAGTCAGCCCCAGCATTTT.

This clonotype showed up just a few times. The genes are TRBV6-1 and TRBJ2-1; perhaps TRBD1 as D (6 bases). This CDR3 is 13 amino acids long. Germline CDR1 reads MNHNS; CDR2 reads SASEGT. V lost 6 bases and J lost 3, with 9 bases in between. The CDR3 sequence is CASRRDNYNEQFF. Here the CDR3 DNA reads TGTGCCAGCAGACGGGACAACTACAATGAGCAGTTCTTC.

Many counts were recorded for this clonotype. The rearrangement uses TRBV7-7 and TRBJ2-2; no clear D. This CDR3 is built from 14 residues. V lost 4 bases, J lost 3 bases, and 9 bases lay in between. From germline, CDR1 is SSHAT and CDR2 FNYEAQ (reference sequence). In DNA form, the CDR3 reads TGTGCCAGCAGCTCGGACGGATACACCGGGGAGCTGTTTTTT. Protein product: CASSSDGYTGELFF.

This clonotype was counted once. This chain connects TRBV29-1 to TRBJ2-4, with 7 bases identical to TRBD2. V lost 7 bases to trimming and J lost 9 bases; unmatched junction nucleotides: 9. There are 12 residues in the CDR3. CDR1 is SQVTM, CDR2 ANQGSEA, per germline. CDR3 sequence reads: CSAGGTMGIQYF. In DNA form, the CDR3 reads TGCAGCGCCGGAGGGACTATGGGCATTCAGTACTTC.

This clonotype turned up a few times. V is TRBV5-1 and J is TRBJ1-4, with TRBD1 as a possible D gene (5 bases). Per germline, CDR1 SGHRS and CDR2 YFSETQ. The V and J ends lost 4 bases and 0 bases respectively, with 19 bases between them. The CDR3 extends over 18 amino acids. Here the CDR3 DNA reads TGCGCCAGCAGCCTGGGGGGAATAGCCCCGTCAACTAATGAAAAACTGTTTTTT. Its translation is CASSLGGIAPSTNEKLFF. Full variable domain (outside the CDR3, taken from reference TRBV5-1 and TRBJ1-4): KAGVTQTPRYLIKTRGQQVTLSCSPISGHRSVSWYQQTPGQGLQFLFEYFSETQRNKGNFPGRFSGRQFSNSRSEMNVSTLELGDSALYLCASSLGGIAPSTNEKLFFGSGTQLSVL.

This clonotype was seen a handful of times. V gene TRBV9 combines with J gene TRBJ1-2; D possibly corresponds to TRBD1 (6 bases). CDR1 is SGDLS, CDR2 YYNGEE, per germline. V lost 3 bases and J lost 5, with 17 bases in between. This CDR3 comprises 15 residues. CDR3 region: CASSASDRPFYGYTF. CDR3 DNA sequence: TGTGCCAGCAGCGCCTCGGACAGACCTTTTTATGGCTACACCTTC.

This clonotype was found a few times. This chain joins TRBV2 and TRBJ2-3; 15 bases align to TRBD2. V shed 6 bases and J 7 bases; nucleotides not matched to a gene: 11. The CDR3 is 17 residues long. Germline CDR1 reads SNHLY; CDR2 reads FYNNEI. CDR3 in amino acids: CASSHPRTSGGAYTQYF. As DNA, the CDR3 is TGTGCCAGCAGCCATCCGCGGACTAGCGGGGGGGCATATACGCAGTATTTT.

This clonotype has a handful of counts. The chain couples TRBV29-1 to TRBJ1-1; TRBD1 might be the D (5 bases). The V gene lost 6 bases and the J gene lost 1 base, with 12 bases spanning the gap. Per germline, CDR1 SQVTM and CDR2 ANQGSEA. CDR3 length: 13 amino acids. CDR3 coding DNA: TGCAGCGTACCCAATGGGGGGAACACTGAAGCTTTCTTT. The encoded protein is CSVPNGGNTEAFF.

This clonotype has ten or more counts. This sequence joins TRBV5-1 and TRBJ2-3; 7 nucleotides line up with TRBD2. There are 15 residues in the CDR3. V lost 8 bases and J lost 10; bases outside the gene matches: 19. Germline V gene data show CDR1 as SGHRS and CDR2 as YFSETQ. CDR3 sequence (DNA): TGCGCCAGTAAAATAACTAGCGCGAGTCCTGCCGCGCAGTATTTT. It yields the protein CASKITSASPAAQYF.

This chain connects TRBV10-3 to TRBJ2-3, with 7 bases fitting TRBD1. Germline V gives CDR1 ENHRY, CDR2 SYGVKD. The length of the CDR3 is 15 residues. Germline trimming cut 6 bases from V and 2 bases from J; bases unmatched to any gene: 8. For the CDR3, the DNA is TGTGCCATCAGCCTCCTCGACAGGGCCACAGATACGCAGTATTTT. This gives the protein CAISLLDRATDTQYF.